The next 7 T cell receptor beta chains were all read from a single sample in a study of memory CD4+ T cells and cytomegalovirus serostatus. The sort gate was single viable CD3+CD4+CD8-CD45RO+ cells for memory CD4+ T cells. This table comes from immunoSEQ multiplex PCR, and its TCRdb copy is limited to in-frame clones, with some not included. The sample has approximately 46,000 clones; around 77% are singletons. Source material: memory CD4+ T cells from blood. The receptors come from an adult in good health and CMV-seronegative.

The chain is built from TRBV9 and TRBJ1-5; no reliable D call. The CDR3 has 15 amino acids. The germline V gene has CDR1 SGDLS and CDR2 YYNGEE. With 4 bases removed from V and 1 base from J, the gap between germline ends came to 12 bases. The CDR3 spells CASSQEGLSNQPQHF. In nucleotides, the CDR3 is TGTGCCAGCAGCCAGGAGGGCTTAAGCAATCAGCCCCAGCATTTT.

The chain uses TRBV6-5 and TRBJ2-5; D call uncertain. Between the trimmed V and J ends, which lost 2 bases and 2 bases, there was a span of 9 bases. Germline V gives CDR1 MNHEY, CDR2 SVGAGI. This CDR3 has 14 amino acids. The CDR3 sequence: CASSYVGRQETQYF. The CDR3 region has the DNA TGTGCCAGCAGTTACGTAGGCAGACAAGAGACCCAGTACTTC.

This clone has just one count. The J gene is TRBJ1-3, the V gene TRBV18; 8 bases map to TRBD1. Germline V gene sequence: CDR1 KGHSH, CDR2 LQKENI. V shed 3 bases and J 1 base; nucleotides not matched to a gene: 8. There are 17 residues in the CDR3. The CDR3 protein is CASSPPRTGTSGNTIYF. CDR3 coding DNA: TGTGCCAGCTCACCGCCTCGGACAGGGACGTCTGGAAACACCATATATTTT.

The rearrangement links TRBV7-2 to TRBJ2-5, with 14 bases aligning to TRBD2. Germline values: CDR1 SGHTA, CDR2 FQGNSA. The ends lost 2 bases at V and 11 bases at J; junction bases unmatched: 19. This CDR3 has 19 residues. For the CDR3, the DNA is TGTGCCAGCAGCTTAAGACTAGCGGGGGGGGCGACTTACCTCCCGGAGCAGTACTTC. Translated, it gives CASSLRLAGGATYLPEQYF.

The chain recombines TRBV30 with TRBJ1-5, with 8 bases aligning to TRBD1. This CDR3 has 15 residues. CDR1 is GTSNPN and CDR2 is SVGIG in the germline V gene (reference sequence). V gave up 2 bases and J gave up 5 bases; unmatched junction bases: 8. CDR3 DNA sequence: TGTGCCTGGAGTAACGACAGGGGATGGGATCAGCCCCAGCATTTT. It yields the protein CAWSNDRGWDQPQHF.

The chain's CDR3 is CASSQEWVSASSRTDTQYF. The CDR3 DNA reads TGTGCCAGCAGCCAAGAATGGGTGTCGGCTAGCTCACGCACAGATACGCAGTATTTT. The chain joins TRBV4-2 to TRBJ2-3; tentative D call: TRBD2 (5 bases). V lost 0 bases and J 1 base, leaving 20 bases between the germline ends. Germline values: CDR1 LGHNA, CDR2 YNFKEQ. This CDR3 has 19 amino acids.

The V and J genes are TRBV25-1 and TRBJ1-2; possibly TRBD1 for D (6 bases). The V end was cut by 4 bases, the J end by 2 bases, with 14 bases between. The length of the CDR3 is 15 residues. Germline V gene data show CDR1 as MGHDK and CDR2 as SYGVNS. CDR3 protein: CASSVSQGINYGYTF. The DNA of the CDR3 is TGTGCCAGCAGTGTATCCCAGGGGATCAACTATGGCTACACCTTC.